A selection of T cell receptor beta chains follows, all from one sample in a study of blood T cell repertoires in COVID-19. Repertoires were generated with immunoSEQ multiplex PCR, while TCRdb's copy carries only in-frame clones and drops some. The table lists roughly 64,000 clones, roughly 88% of them singletons. The specimen was peripheral blood. The source is a woman aged 60-70 years with acute or convalescent COVID-19. Each CDR3 is given with its conserved first and last residue. The order of the fields is V gene, clone size, J gene, CDR3 protein. Only part of the rows carry a size: once, few, many, or a class if the clone is expanded.

V: TRBV9; size: .; J: TRBJ2-3; CDR3: CASSVGGAPSTDTQYF
V: TRBV27; size: .; J: TRBJ2-2; CDR3: CASSKLLAGLNTGELFF
V: TRBV6-7; size: few; J: TRBJ2-5; CDR3: CASSYSMGTGGQETQYF
V: TRBV11-2; size: .; J: TRBJ1-3; CDR3: CASSSYRGGGNTIYF
V: TRBV9; size: .; J: TRBJ1-5; CDR3: CASSPRTGRQSNQPQHF
V: TRBV7-6; size: .; J: TRBJ1-2; CDR3: CASSPNWTGEKTITGYTF
V: TRBV5-1; size: few; J: TRBJ2-2; CDR3: CASSPGGSGTGELFF
V: TRBV12-3/TRBV12-4; size: .; J: TRBJ1-1; CDR3: CASSFTGNTEAFF
V: TRBV9; size: .; J: TRBJ1-2; CDR3: CASSVGLGTGYGYTF
V: TRBV6-5; size: .; J: TRBJ1-5; CDR3: CASSYIDQPQHF
V: TRBV3-1/TRBV3-2; size: .; J: TRBJ1-5; CDR3: CASSGGTGDQPQHF
V: TRBV25-1; size: few; J: TRBJ1-3; CDR3: CASSESTGGAGNTIYF